The 16 T cell receptor beta chains below come from one sample, sequenced in a study of STAT5B mutations in CD4+ large granular lymphocyte leukemia. Sequencing used immunoSEQ multiplex PCR; TCRdb keeps in-frame clones, though not all of them. The sample yields under 50,000 clones, 80% to 85% seen once. The specimen was CD4+ T cells from blood buffy coats. The receptors originated from a human donor in good health.

The V and J genes are TRBV6-1 and TRBJ1-2; D not certain. This CDR3 is 13 amino acids long. Trimming pared 5 bases from V and 6 bases from J, leaving 13 bases between. The germline gives CDR1 MNHNS, CDR2 SASEGT. CDR3 sequence (DNA): TGTGCCAGCAGTAGAAGGACTGATGATGGCTACACCTTC. Translation: CASSRRTDDGYTF.

The rearrangement links TRBV5-1 to TRBJ2-7; perhaps TRBD2 as D (6 bases). V was clipped by 1 base and J by 5 bases, with 13 bases between them. Germline CDR1 SGHRS, CDR2 YFSETQ. The CDR3 has 14 residues. CDR3 region: CASSLRTGGDEQYF. CDR3 coding DNA: TGCGCCAGCAGCTTGAGGACTGGCGGGGACGAGCAGTACTTC.

The J gene is TRBJ2-7, the V gene TRBV7-6; 10 bases align to TRBD1. V lost 5 bases to trimming and J lost 1 base; unmatched junction nucleotides: 5. Germline-derived CDR1 and CDR2 are SGHVS and FNYEAQ. The CDR3 length is 15 residues. This chain's CDR3 is CASSPRTGGSYEQYF. The CDR3 DNA is TGTGCCAGCAGCCCGAGGACAGGGGGGTCCTACGAGCAGTACTTC.

This rearrangement joins TRBV7-8 to TRBJ1-1; 11 positions match TRBD1. This CDR3 is 14 amino acids long. The germline V gene has CDR1 SGHVS and CDR2 FQNEAQ. With V trimmed by 5 bases and J by 7 bases, 6 bases remained unmatched. The CDR3 sequence is CASSNRDRGIEAFF. As DNA, the CDR3 is TGTGCCAGCAGCAACCGGGACAGGGGGATTGAAGCTTTCTTT.

The rearrangement joins TRBV2 to TRBJ2-3; no reliable D call. The CDR3 has 15 residues. CDR1 is SNHLY, CDR2 FYNNEI, per germline. V lost 5 bases to trimming and J lost 0 bases, with 12 bases between them. CDR3 DNA sequence: TGTGCCAGCAGTTTAGCCCGACATAGCACAGATACGCAGTATTTT. This encodes CASSLARHSTDTQYF.

This chain links TRBV7-9 with TRBJ2-3; D may be TRBD1 or TRBD2 (5 bases each). In germline, CDR1 is SEHNR, CDR2 FQNEAQ (reference sequence). V lost 1 base, J lost 1 base, and 9 bases lay in between. The length of the CDR3 is 15 residues. The CDR3 protein is CASSLVGRGTDTQYF. The CDR3 DNA is TGTGCCAGCAGCTTAGTGGGGCGGGGCACAGATACGCAGTATTTT.

The chain has TRBV14 and TRBJ2-2; D possibly corresponds to TRBD2 (5 bases). V was cut by 3 bases and J by 3 bases, with 14 bases left in between. CDR1 is SGHDN and CDR2 is FVKESK in the germline V gene. This CDR3 spans 16 amino acids. DNA for the CDR3: TGTGCCAGCAGCCACGTGGGTCGGGAATACACCGGGGAGCTGTTTTTT. Translated: CASSHVGREYTGELFF.

The chain joins TRBV27 to TRBJ2-5; 11 positions agree with TRBD2. Germline assignment: CDR1 MNHEY and CDR2 SMNVEV (reference sequence). This CDR3 region has 18 residues. Losses at the gene ends were 3 bases for V and 1 base for J; bases not matched to a gene: 10. The CDR3 bases are TGTGCCAGCAGTTTTACCCGAACTAGCGGGAGACCCCAAGAGACCCAGTACTTC. This gives the protein CASSFTRTSGRPQETQYF.

CDR3 bases: TGTGCCAGTAGTATAGGTATCCAGCGGGACTACGAGCAGTACTTC. Amino acid sequence: CASSIGIQRDYEQYF. The chain has TRBV19 and TRBJ2-5; 7 nucleotides align to TRBD2. The DNA end lines up better with TRBJ2-7; the J call may be wrong. The CDR3 totals 15 residues. Germline-derived CDR1 and CDR2 are LNHDA and SQIVND (reference sequence).

The rearrangement joins TRBV5-4 to TRBJ1-4; perhaps TRBD1 as D (5 bases). The CDR3 contains 14 residues. Germline lookup yields CDR1 SGHNT and CDR2 YYREEE (reference sequence). Deletions cut 1 base from V and 7 bases from J, with 11 bases between. The CDR3 sequence: CASSLSQGGEKLFF. CDR3 nucleotides: TGTGCCAGCAGCTTGAGCCAGGGCGGTGAAAAACTGTTTTTT. Using reference TRBV5-4 and TRBJ1-4 for the parts outside the CDR3, the full variable domain is ETGVTQSPTHLIKTRGQQVTLRCSSQSGHNTVSWYQQALGQGPQFIFQYYREEENGRGNFPPRFSGLQFPNYSSELNVNALELDDSALYLCASSLSQGGEKLFFGSGTQLSVL.

Only a few counts were recorded for this clone. The chain is built from TRBV19 and TRBJ1-5; D is uncertain. Germline V gene data show CDR1 as LNHDA and CDR2 as SQIVND (reference sequence). The CDR3 is 13 amino acids. V lost 5 bases and J 6 bases, leaving 11 bases between the germline ends. The CDR3 loop reads CASSRGRGQPQHF. CDR3 coding DNA: TGTGCCAGTAGTCGAGGGCGGGGTCAGCCCCAGCATTTT.

The V gene is TRBV7-3, the J gene TRBJ2-1; tentative D call: TRBD1 (7 bases). Germline loops: CDR1 SGHTA, CDR2 FQGTGA. Deletions cut 4 bases from V and 9 bases from J, with 19 bases between. This CDR3 is 15 amino acids long. As DNA, the CDR3 is TGTGCCAGCAGCTCCCAGGGGGGTAGGGAAGGTGAGCAGTTCTTC. This codes for CASSSQGGREGEQFF. The entire variable domain, with the rest obtained from reference TRBV7-3 and TRBJ2-1, is as follows: GAGVSQTPSNKVTEKGKYVELRCDPISGHTALYWYRQSLGQGPEFLIYFQGTGAADDSGLPNDRFFAVRPEGSVSTLKIQRTERGDSAVYLCASSSQGGREGEQFFGPGTRLTVL.

The chain employs TRBV9 and TRBJ1-1, with D possibly being TRBD1 (6 bases). This CDR3 contains 14 residues. Germline CDR1 SGDLS, CDR2 YYNGEE. Deletions cut 0 bases from V and 5 bases from J, with 11 bases between. The CDR3 DNA reads TGTGCCAGCAGCGTAGATGGGGGCGGGACTGAAGCTTTCTTT. It specifies CASSVDGGGTEAFF. The variable domain in full, with the rest retrieved from reference TRBV9 and TRBJ1-1, is DSGVTQTPKHLITATGQRVTLRCSPRSGDLSVYWYQQSLDQGLQFLIQYYNGEERAKGNILERFSAQQFPDLHSELNLSSLELGDSALYFCASSVDGGGTEAFFGQGTRLTVV.

V gene TRBV30 combines with J gene TRBJ2-7, with 11 bases aligning to TRBD2. Trimming removed 2 bases from V and 6 bases from J; junction bases left unmatched: 9. Germline values: CDR1 GTSNPN, CDR2 SVGIG (reference sequence). The CDR3 length is 15 residues. CDR3 in amino acids: CAWSRQLAGVGEQYF. The CDR3 DNA follows: TGTGCCTGGAGTCGTCAACTAGCGGGAGTTGGCGAGCAGTACTTC.

The table lists this clone with a few counts. V usage is TRBV6-4 and J usage is TRBJ1-1; 9 bases line up with TRBD1. There are 16 residues in the CDR3. J gave up 4 bases and V 6 bases, and 12 bases lay outside the gene matches. Germline-derived CDR1 and CDR2 are MRHNA and SNTAGT. The CDR3 DNA is TGTGCCAGCAGATCCGGGACAGGGAAGAGGACCACTGAAGCTTTCTTT. Encoded protein: CASRSGTGKRTTEAFF.

This clone has just one count. This chain connects TRBV28 to TRBJ1-2, with TRBD1 as a possible D gene (5 bases). Germline lookup yields CDR1 MDHEN and CDR2 SYDVKM. CDR3 size: 14 residues. Deletions cut 2 bases from V and 2 bases from J, with 9 bases between. CDR3 in DNA: TGTGCCAGCAGTTTAGGGGGGGGAAACTATGGCTACACCTTC. As protein: CASSLGGGNYGYTF.